The 14 T cell receptor beta chains reported below all come from one sample, sequenced in a study of T cell clones after liver transplantation. Clones were sequenced by immunoSEQ multiplex PCR, and TCRdb holds only the in-frame ones, with some missing. This sample has about 70,000 clones, with 80% found just once. Source: CD4+ T cells from blood, taken 12 months after liver transplant. Receptor source: a human patient who received a liver transplant. These T cells may partly come from the graft donor.

V gene TRBV7-6 combines with J gene TRBJ2-7, with 7 bases aligning to TRBD2. The CDR3 sequence is 14 residues long. The germline V gene encodes CDR1 SGHVS and CDR2 FNYEAQ. The junction had 6 bases not matched to a gene; V was cut back by 3 bases and J by 4 bases. In nucleotides, the CDR3 is TGTGCCAGCAGCTTTCGGGGAGGGGAATACGAGCAGTACTTC. Its protein is CASSFRGGEYEQYF.

This clone was seen only a few times. Other DNA sequences from this sample encode an identical CDR3 as well. The chain has TRBV14 and TRBJ1-1; D gene uncertain. The CDR3 loop spans 14 amino acids. Looked up from germline, CDR1 is SGHDN and CDR2 is FVKESK. Between the trimmed V and J ends, which lost 1 base and 0 bases, there was a span of 6 bases. CDR3 protein: CASSQAGMNTEAFF. CDR3 DNA: TGTGCCAGCAGCCAAGCGGGCATGAACACTGAAGCTTTCTTT.

The rearrangement joins TRBV5-1 to TRBJ2-3; 7 nucleotides align to TRBD1. CDR3 length equals 14 residues. V dropped 6 bases and J dropped 0; count of bases not matched to a gene: 4. Germline loops: CDR1 SGHRS, CDR2 YFSETQ. The CDR3 nucleotides read TGCGCCAGCACCCCGGGACAGAGCACAGATACGCAGTATTTT. Residues: CASTPGQSTDTQYF.

A single count supports this clone. The chain uses TRBV5-6 and TRBJ2-3; TRBD2 aligns across 7 bases. The junction had 14 bases not matched to a gene; V was cut back by 4 bases and J by 9 bases. From germline, CDR1 is SGHDT and CDR2 YYEEEE. The CDR3 runs 15 residues. The CDR3 bases are TGTGCCAGCAGCCCGCCAGCGGGACTCTTCGGGACGCAGTATTTT. Residues: CASSPPAGLFGTQYF.

The gene calls are TRBV2 and TRBJ1-1, with no clear D. The V gene's germline CDR1 is SNHLY and CDR2 FYNNEI. V lost 4 bases and J lost 5, with 14 bases in between. The CDR3 is 14 amino acids. CDR3 in amino acids: CASSVLAPRTEAFF. The CDR3 DNA reads TGTGCCAGCAGTGTACTCGCCCCCAGAACTGAAGCTTTCTTT.

This clone appeared a few times. The chain joins TRBV7-2 to TRBJ2-3, with D tentatively TRBD2 (5 bases). The V and J ends lost 0 bases and 6 bases respectively, with 7 bases between them. The CDR3 has 13 residues. Germline V lookup: CDR1 SGHTA, CDR2 FQGNSA. The chain's CDR3 is CASSLAGSDTQYF. The CDR3 DNA follows: TGTGCCAGCAGCTTAGCTGGGAGCGATACGCAGTATTTT.

The genes are TRBV7-2 and TRBJ2-3; TRBD2 matches at 15 bases. Germline CDR1 is SGHTA and CDR2 is FQGNSA. Unmatched junction bases numbered 6, after V lost 5 bases and J lost 3 bases. The CDR3 has 17 amino acids. The CDR3, as DNA: TGTGCCAGCAGCCCTCCGGGACTAGCGGGAGGAACAGATACGCAGTATTTT. Translation gives CASSPPGLAGGTDTQYF.

This clone was picked up one time. V gene TRBV11-2 combines with J gene TRBJ1-4; the D is unclear. Trimming left V 1 base short and J 6 bases short, with 9 bases between. This CDR3 comprises 14 residues. Looked up from germline, CDR1 is SGHAT and CDR2 is FQNNGV. DNA of the CDR3: TGTGCCAGCAGCTTAGTAACGGCGGATGAAAAACTGTTTTTT. It yields the protein CASSLVTADEKLFF.

This chain links TRBV7-2 with TRBJ2-5; 8 positions match TRBD1. V was clipped by 5 bases and J by 4 bases; unmatched bases: 12. This CDR3 is 16 amino acids long. Germline CDR1 is SGHTA and CDR2 is FQGNSA. The CDR3 nucleotides read TGTGCCAGCAGCCATCGGTTGGTACAGGGGGGAGAGACCCAGTACTTC. Amino acids: CASSHRLVQGGETQYF. Using reference TRBV7-2 and TRBJ2-5 for the parts outside the CDR3, the full variable domain is GAGVSQSPSNKVTEKGKDVELRCDPISGHTALYWYRQSLGQGLEFLIYFQGNSAPDKSGLPSDRFSAERTGGSVSTLTIQRTQQEDSAVYLCASSHRLVQGGETQYFGPGTRLLVL.

The chain combines TRBV29-1 with TRBJ2-5; 10 bases are a match to TRBD2. V gave up 3 bases and J gave up 3 bases; unmatched junction bases: 7. This CDR3 is built from 15 residues. The germline gives CDR1 SQVTM, CDR2 ANQGSEA. CDR3 sequence (DNA): TGCAGCGTTGATGAAGCGGGAGGGGGAAAAGAGACCCAGTACTTC. It codes for CSVDEAGGGKETQYF. Variable domain in full (rest from reference TRBV29-1 and TRBJ2-5): SAVISQKPSRDICQRGTSLTIQCQVDSQVTMMFWYRQQPGQSLTLIATANQGSEATYESGFVIDKFPISRPNLTFSTLTVSNMSPEDSSIYLCSVDEAGGGKETQYFGPGTRLLVL.

The chain carries TRBV10-3 and TRBJ2-1; 7 nucleotides align to TRBD2. J gave up 4 bases and V 10 bases, and 4 bases lay outside the gene matches. Looked up from germline, CDR1 is ENHRY and CDR2 is SYGVKD. The CDR3 length is 12 residues. The CDR3 protein is CATRGGYNEQFF. In nucleotides, the CDR3 is TGTGCCACAAGGGGAGGGTACAATGAGCAGTTCTTC.

This clone occurred once. The sample holds other DNA sequences that translate to the same CDR3. V gene TRBV5-1 combines with J gene TRBJ2-1; possible D gene TRBD2, 5 bases. This CDR3 contains 14 residues. Trimming left V 0 bases short and J 4 bases short, with 8 bases between. Per the germline V gene, CDR1 is SGHRS and CDR2 is YFSETQ. Here the CDR3 DNA reads TGCGCCAGCAGCTTGGGGGGAGAATACAATGAGCAGTTCTTC. It specifies CASSLGGEYNEQFF.

The CDR3 DNA reads TGTGCCAGCAGTTATATCAGGACAGCGAACTATGGCTACACCTTC. It translates to CASSYIRTANYGYTF. This rearrangement joins TRBV6-6 to TRBJ1-2; perhaps TRBD1 as D (6 bases). Germline values: CDR1 MNHNY, CDR2 SVGAGI (reference sequence). This CDR3 contains 15 residues. The V end lost 3 bases, the J end lost 2 bases, and 13 bases lay between the germline ends.

This clone occurred a few times. The V gene is TRBV4-3, the J gene TRBJ2-1; tentative D call: TRBD2 (6 bases). The CDR3 extends over 15 amino acids. Trimming left V 0 bases short and J 3 bases short, with 9 bases between. In germline, CDR1 is LGHNA, CDR2 YSLEER. In DNA form, the CDR3 reads TGCGCCAGCAGCCAAGATGCGGGATTCTACAATGAGCAGTTCTTC. Translation gives CASSQDAGFYNEQFF.